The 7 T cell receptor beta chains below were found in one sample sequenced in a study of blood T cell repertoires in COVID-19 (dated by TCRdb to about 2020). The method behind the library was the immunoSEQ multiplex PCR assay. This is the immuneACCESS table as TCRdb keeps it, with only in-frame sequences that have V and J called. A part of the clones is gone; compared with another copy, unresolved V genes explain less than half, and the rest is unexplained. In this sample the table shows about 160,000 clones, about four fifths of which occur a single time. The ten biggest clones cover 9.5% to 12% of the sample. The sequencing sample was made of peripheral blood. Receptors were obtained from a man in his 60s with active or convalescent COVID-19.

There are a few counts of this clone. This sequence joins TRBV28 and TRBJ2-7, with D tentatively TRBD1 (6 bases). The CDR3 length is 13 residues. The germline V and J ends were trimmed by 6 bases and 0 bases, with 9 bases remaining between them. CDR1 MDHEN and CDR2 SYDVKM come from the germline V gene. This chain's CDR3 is CASRDSSSYEQYF. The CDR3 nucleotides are TGTGCCAGCAGGGACAGTAGCTCCTACGAGCAGTACTTC. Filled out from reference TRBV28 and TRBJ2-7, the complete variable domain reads DVKVTQSSRYLVKRTGEKVFLECVQDMDHENMFWYRQDPGLGLRLIYFSYDVKMKEKGDIPEGYSVSREKKERFSLILESASTNQTSMYLCASRDSSSYEQYFGPGTRLTVT.

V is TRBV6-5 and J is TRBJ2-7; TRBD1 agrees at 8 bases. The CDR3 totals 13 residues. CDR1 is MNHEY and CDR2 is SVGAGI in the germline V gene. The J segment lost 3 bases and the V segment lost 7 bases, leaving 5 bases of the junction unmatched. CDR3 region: CASTPGTGYEQYF. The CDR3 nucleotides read TGTGCCAGCACCCCCGGGACAGGCTACGAGCAGTACTTC.

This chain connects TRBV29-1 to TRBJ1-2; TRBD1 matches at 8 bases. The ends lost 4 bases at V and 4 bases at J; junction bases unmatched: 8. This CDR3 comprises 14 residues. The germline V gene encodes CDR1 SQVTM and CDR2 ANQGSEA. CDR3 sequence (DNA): TGCAGCGTTGTTAGAGGGGGGACAGGCTATGGCTACACCTTC. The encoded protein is CSVVRGGTGYGYTF.

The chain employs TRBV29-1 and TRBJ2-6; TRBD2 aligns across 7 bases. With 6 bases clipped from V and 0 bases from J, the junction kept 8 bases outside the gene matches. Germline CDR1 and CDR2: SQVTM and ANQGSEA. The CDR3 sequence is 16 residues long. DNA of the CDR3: TGCAGCGTCCCCCGGGGGGATTACTCTGGGGCCAACGTCCTGACTTTC. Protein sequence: CSVPRGDYSGANVLTF.

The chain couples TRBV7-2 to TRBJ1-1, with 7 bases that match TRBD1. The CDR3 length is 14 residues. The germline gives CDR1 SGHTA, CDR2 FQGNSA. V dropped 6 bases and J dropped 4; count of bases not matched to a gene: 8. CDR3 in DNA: TGTGCCAGCAGGCAGACAGGGATTGGCACTGAAGCTTTCTTT. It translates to CASRQTGIGTEAFF. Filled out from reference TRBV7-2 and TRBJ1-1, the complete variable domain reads GAGVSQSPSNKVTEKGKDVELRCDPISGHTALYWYRQSLGQGLEFLIYFQGNSAPDKSGLPSDRFSAERTGGSVSTLTIQRTQQEDSAVYLCASRQTGIGTEAFFGQGTRLTVV.

The CDR3 is CASSLAGPYEQYF. CDR3 coding DNA: TGTGCCAGCAGTCTAGCGGGACCCTACGAGCAGTACTTC. The chain joins TRBV28 to TRBJ2-7; 9 bases fit TRBD2. Germline V CDR1 and CDR2: MDHEN, SYDVKM. After removal of 5 bases from V and 2 bases from J, the junction contained 1 base not matched to a gene. This CDR3 is built from 13 residues.

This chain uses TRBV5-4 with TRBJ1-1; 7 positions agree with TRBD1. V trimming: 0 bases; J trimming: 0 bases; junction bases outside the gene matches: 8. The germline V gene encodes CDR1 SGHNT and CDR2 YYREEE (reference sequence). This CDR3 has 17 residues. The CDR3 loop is CASSLATGPKMNTEAFF. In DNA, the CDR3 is TGTGCCAGCAGCTTGGCGACAGGGCCTAAGATGAACACTGAAGCTTTCTTT.